The next 6 T cell receptor beta chains were all read from a single sample in a study of naive and memory T cell subsets. An equimolar mix of two oligonucleotides served as the beta constant-region primer for TRBC1 and TRBC2. TCRdb reprocessed the UMI-ligation and nested PCR reads with MiXCR, giving one entry per CDR3 protein. The table includes under 150,000 distinct CDR3 sequences, about 17% detected once. Input material: naive CD4+ T cells from blood. All receptors derive from a human donor in good health.

The chain recombines TRBV5-1 with TRBJ2-7, with D possibly TRBD2 on 6 matching bases. The CDR3 spans 14 residues. Germline lookup yields CDR1 SGHRS and CDR2 YFSETQ. The ends were cut back, 3 bases at V and 2 bases at J, with 12 bases in the middle. CDR3: CASSSLGTAYEQYF. CDR3 DNA sequence: TGCGCCAGCAGCTCCCTTGGGACTGCCTACGAGCAGTACTTC.

In its sample, this clonotype was seen many times. The chain recombines TRBV6-6 with TRBJ2-1; D gene unclear. The CDR3 loop spans 14 amino acids. Per the germline V gene, CDR1 is MNHNY and CDR2 is SVGAGI (reference sequence). Trimming removed 7 bases at V and 2 bases at J, with 12 bases between. CDR3 loop: CASNERVTYNEQFF. The CDR3 region has the DNA TGTGCCAGCAATGAGCGAGTGACCTACAATGAGCAGTTCTTC.

In its sample, this clonotype was seen a few times. The chain couples TRBV7-2 to TRBJ2-7, with 8 bases fitting TRBD2. The CDR3 contains 14 residues. The trim removed 5 bases at V and 6 bases at J, leaving 9 bases unmatched. Looked up from germline, CDR1 is SGHTA and CDR2 is FQGNSA. The CDR3 here is CASSDRAGEIEQYF. The CDR3, as DNA: TGTGCCAGCAGCGACAGAGCGGGAGAGATCGAGCAGTACTTC.

This clonotype was seen a handful of times. The chain carries TRBV10-3 and TRBJ2-2; D perhaps matches TRBD2 (5 bases). Trimming cost V 10 bases and J 4 bases, with 10 bases left between them. There are 12 residues in the CDR3. The germline gives CDR1 ENHRY, CDR2 SYGVKD. The DNA of the CDR3 is TGTGCCAGTCGGGGAGTCACCGGGGAGCTGTTTTTT. Residues: CASRGVTGELFF.

This chain connects TRBV7-9 to TRBJ2-2; 7 bases are a match to TRBD2. The junction had 9 bases not matched to a gene; V was cut back by 4 bases and J by 4 bases. Germline V gives CDR1 SEHNR, CDR2 FQNEAQ (reference sequence). CDR3 size: 16 residues. CDR3: CASSWKSGTPTGELFF. The CDR3 DNA follows: TGTGCCAGCAGCTGGAAGAGCGGGACCCCCACCGGGGAGCTGTTTTTT.

This clonotype was counted between two and nine times. The V call is TRBV10-3, the J call TRBJ2-6, with 7 bases lining up with TRBD1. The CDR3 spans 17 residues. Per the germline V gene, CDR1 is ENHRY and CDR2 is SYGVKD. J was trimmed by 4 bases and V by 7 bases; bases with no gene match: 13. CDR3 region: CAINNPSGTAGANVLTF. The CDR3 region has the DNA TGTGCCATCAATAATCCCTCCGGGACAGCCGGGGCCAACGTCCTGACTTTC.